These T cell receptor beta chains were read from a single sample in a study of blood T cells in healthy people across ages. TCRdb passed the 5' RACE reads through MiXCR, listing each CDR3 protein once. Of about a million distinct CDR3 sequences in the sample, around 46% were seen once. The specimen was blood. These receptors were obtained from a man under 40 in good health. The CDR3 runs from the conserved cysteine through the conserved F or W. A D gene is named only where the DNA matches it firmly. Clone size appears in some rows only: once, few, many, or a class for an expanded clone.

V: TRBV20-1; J: TRBJ2-3; D: TRBD2; size: -; DNA: TGCAGTGCTGACAATAGACTAGCGGGGGAAGATACGCAGTATTTT; CDR3: CSADNRLAGEDTQYF
V: TRBV12-3/TRBV12-4; J: TRBJ2-5; D: -; size: once; DNA: TGTGCCAGCAGTCTCTCGTTGTGGGAGACCCAGTACTTC; CDR3: CASSLSLWETQYF
V: TRBV20-1; J: TRBJ2-7; D: TRBD1; size: -; DNA: TGCAGTGCTAGAGATTCCGGGACAGGGACCTACGAGCAGTACTTC; CDR3: CSARDSGTGTYEQYF
V: TRBV27; J: TRBJ2-7; D: -; size: -; DNA: TGTGCCAGCAGTTTCCACCCCAACTACGAGCAGTACTTC; CDR3: CASSFHPNYEQYF
V: TRBV5-1; J: TRBJ2-4; D: -; size: -; DNA: TGCGCCAGCAGCTTGGACAGGGAGAAAAACATTCAGTACTTC; CDR3: CASSLDREKNIQYF
V: TRBV4-3; J: TRBJ2-1; D: TRBD2; size: few; DNA: TGCGCCAGCAGCCAAGATAGGACTAGCGGGGCGTACAATGAGCAGTTCTTC; CDR3: CASSQDRTSGAYNEQFF
V: TRBV7-3; J: TRBJ1-2; D: -; size: few; DNA: TGTGCCAGCAGCTTAGCCGGCGGGGGTATCTATGGCTACACCTTC; CDR3: CASSLAGGGIYGYTF
V: TRBV5-1; J: TRBJ2-7; D: TRBD1; size: -; DNA: TGCGCCAGCAGAACGGGACAGGGACTGGACGAGCAGTACTTC; CDR3: CASRTGQGLDEQYF
V: TRBV27; J: TRBJ1-1; D: -; size: once; DNA: TGTGCCAGCAGTTTATATCTCACAGGGAACACTGAAGCTTTCTTT; CDR3: CASSLYLTGNTEAFF
V: TRBV7-6; J: TRBJ2-7; D: -; size: -; DNA: TGTGCCAGCAGCTTAAAAACGGCCCCGGGGGAGCAGTACTTC; CDR3: CASSLKTAPGEQYF
V: TRBV9; J: TRBJ2-5; D: -; size: few; DNA: TGTGCCAGCAGCGCCTTGACCAGCGGAGAGACCCAGTACTTC; CDR3: CASSALTSGETQYF
V: TRBV6-5; J: TRBJ1-6; D: -; size: few; DNA: TGTGCCAGCAGTCTTTACGGGGACTCCTATAATTCACCCCTCCACTTT; CDR3: CASSLYGDSYNSPLHF
V: TRBV2; J: TRBJ2-7; D: -; size: few; DNA: TGTGCCAGCAGTAAAAACAGGGTAGGCGAGCAGTACTTC; CDR3: CASSKNRVGEQYF
V: TRBV27; J: TRBJ2-7; D: -; size: few; DNA: TGTGCCAGCAGTTACTCCCCGACAGTGGGGAACGAGCAGTACTTC; CDR3: CASSYSPTVGNEQYF
V: TRBV6-1; J: TRBJ1-4; D: TRBD1; size: -; DNA: TGTGCCAGCAGTGAAAGAGGGGACAGAGGGCTGTTTTTT; CDR3: CASSERGDRGLFF
V: TRBV10-3; J: TRBJ1-1; D: -; size: once; DNA: TGTGCCACTTACCTGGACAGAAGAAGCACTGAAGCTTTCTTT; CDR3: CATYLDRRSTEAFF
V: TRBV20-1; J: TRBJ1-5; D: -; size: once; DNA: TGCAGTGCTACCCTGGGAACAGGAATCGTATCCCAGCATTTT; CDR3: CSATLGTGIVSQHF
V: TRBV7-8; J: TRBJ1-2; D: TRBD1; size: many; DNA: TGTGCCAGCACCCCGAAGCAGGGGGCTTATGGCTACACCTTC; CDR3: CASTPKQGAYGYTF
V: TRBV9; J: TRBJ1-4; D: -; size: -; DNA: TGTGCCAGCAGCGTAGCCTCGCCCAATGAAAAACTGTTTTTT; CDR3: CASSVASPNEKLFF
V: TRBV3-1; J: TRBJ1-1; D: -; size: few; DNA: TGTGCCAGCAGCCAAGTCGGCCAGACTGAAGCTTTCTTT; CDR3: CASSQVGQTEAFF
V: TRBV6-5; J: TRBJ1-1; D: TRBD1; size: once; DNA: TGTGCCAGCAATCTCCTGGGACAGGGAAGCACTGAAGCTTTCTTT; CDR3: CASNLLGQGSTEAFF
V: TRBV28; J: TRBJ2-4; D: -; size: many; DNA: TGTGCCAGCAGTTTAAACATAAACATTCAGTACTTC; CDR3: CASSLNINIQYF